This is a list of T cell receptor beta chains from one sample in a study of cytomegalovirus exposure and HLA in healthy donors. The repertoire was sequenced with immunoSEQ multiplex PCR; TCRdb's copy has only in-frame clones and lacks some. The sample includes about 130,000 clones, 65% to 80% of them seen just once. The sample was PBMCs. The receptors shown here come from a human donor in good health. The CDR3 runs from the conserved cysteine through the conserved F or W. A D gene is named only where the DNA matches it firmly. Size tells how often a clone was seen (once, few, many) or the class of an expanded clone, and some rows leave it out.

>TRBD2|TRBV5-6|TRBJ2-3|few
CASSLGGGGAPDTQYF
TGTGCCAGCAGCTTGGGAGGCGGGGGGGCACCAGATACGCAGTATTTT
>.|TRBV7-9|TRBJ2-7|once
CASSSGVKGSYEQYF
TGTGCCAGCAGCTCAGGGGTGAAGGGCTCCTACGAGCAGTACTTC
>.|TRBV5-6|TRBJ1-1|.
CASSLASAIPEAFF
TGTGCCAGCAGCTTGGCCTCAGCGATTCCTGAAGCTTTCTTT
>.|TRBV7-9|TRBJ2-3|.
CASSFRTTDPTDTQYF
TGTGCCAGCAGCTTCCGGACTACAGACCCCACAGATACGCAGTATTTT
>TRBD1|TRBV28|TRBJ1-5|.
CASSLGFTGARLSPNQPQHF
TGTGCCAGCAGTTTGGGCTTCACAGGGGCCCGTCTTTCCCCGAATCAGCCCCAGCATTTT
>TRBD1|TRBV6-1|TRBJ2-7|.
CASSDPGQGRREQYF
TGTGCCAGCAGCGATCCGGGACAGGGGCGTCGGGAGCAGTACTTC
>TRBD2|TRBV5-4|TRBJ2-3|.
CASSSERLAGADTQYF
TGTGCCAGCAGTTCTGAAAGGCTAGCGGGGGCAGATACGCAGTATTTT
>TRBD1|TRBV5-1|TRBJ1-2|.
CASSITGTADGYTF
TGTGCCAGCAGCATCACCGGGACAGCTGATGGCTACACCTTC
>.|TRBV4-2|TRBJ2-3|.
CASSSTGSTDTQYF
TGTGCCAGCAGCTCGACAGGTAGCACAGATACGCAGTATTTT
>.|TRBV15|TRBJ1-1|.
CATSRDLSGPQRVFF
TGTGCCACCAGCAGAGATTTAAGCGGCCCCCAGAGAGTCTTCTTT
>TRBD1|TRBV6-5|TRBJ2-7|.
CAIRKQGNNEQYF
TGTGCCATCCGAAAACAGGGGAATAACGAGCAGTACTTC
>.|TRBV5-1|TRBJ2-5|.
CASSFLGGRAETQYF
TGCGCCAGCAGCTTCCTCGGGGGTCGGGCAGAGACCCAGTACTTC
>.|TRBV7-6|TRBJ1-1|.
CASSSPGQNTEAFF
TGTGCCAGCAGCTCTCCGGGACAGAACACTGAAGCTTTCTTT
>.|TRBV29-1|TRBJ1-1|.
CSVEESGGGTEAFF
TGCAGCGTTGAAGAGAGCGGGGGAGGGACTGAAGCTTTCTTT
>.|TRBV5-1|TRBJ2-7|.
CASSLAPGVEQYF
TGCGCCAGCAGCTTGGCCCCAGGGGTCGAGCAGTACTTC
>.|TRBV7-4|TRBJ2-5|.
CASRAWIGEGGIEETQYF
TGTGCCAGCAGGGCTTGGATCGGAGAAGGCGGGATTGAAGAGACCCAGTACTTC
>TRBD2|TRBV6-4|TRBJ2-7|.
CASRLAGRSSYEQYF
TGTGCCAGCAGGTTAGCGGGGAGGTCCTCCTACGAGCAGTACTTC
>TRBD1|TRBV5-1|TRBJ1-1|.
CASSYTGENTEAFF
TGCGCCAGCAGCTACACAGGGGAAAACACTGAAGCTTTCTTT
>TRBD1|TRBV6-5|TRBJ2-7|few
CASRTGTGYYEQYF
TGTGCCAGCCGAACGGGGACAGGGTACTACGAGCAGTACTTC
>.|TRBV28|TRBJ2-5|.
CASSWSPRQEVRETQYF
TGTGCCAGCAGCTGGAGTCCCCGACAGGAGGTACGGGAGACCCAGTACTTC
>TRBD1|TRBV5-1|TRBJ1-6|.
CASSSGQDYNSPLHF
TGCGCCAGCAGCTCGGGACAGGACTATAATTCACCCCTCCACTTT
>.|TRBV2|TRBJ1-3|few
CASSGLKGVSGNTIYF
TGTGCCAGCAGTGGACTAAAGGGGGTTTCTGGAAACACCATATATTTT
>TRBD1|TRBV7-9|TRBJ1-1|.
CASIKDRVGTEAFF
TGTGCCAGCATCAAGGACAGGGTGGGAACTGAAGCTTTCTTT
>.|TRBV5-6|TRBJ1-2|.
CASSLASQQAPYGYTF
TGTGCCAGCAGCTTGGCCTCTCAACAGGCGCCCTATGGCTACACCTTC
>.|TRBV28|TRBJ1-2|.
CASSSQGTADGYTF
TGTGCCAGCAGTTCACAGGGAACGGCGGATGGCTACACCTTC
>.|TRBV6-4|TRBJ2-3|.
CASSGGLFTDTQYF
TGTGCCAGCAGTGGAGGGCTGTTCACAGATACGCAGTATTTT
>TRBD2|TRBV9|TRBJ2-5|.
CASSARTRETQYF
TGTGCCAGCAGCGCCAGGACTAGGGAGACCCAGTACTTC
>TRBD1|TRBV2|TRBJ2-7|.
CASSEVDRAEEQYF
TGTGCCAGCAGTGAAGTGGACAGGGCGGAAGAGCAGTACTTC
>.|TRBV6-1|TRBJ2-1|.
CASSDVNEQFF
TGTGCCAGCAGTGACGTAAATGAGCAGTTCTTC